Presented here are 32 T cell receptor beta chains from one specimen sequenced in a study of T-cell reconstitution after alpha-beta-depleted transplantation in children. The TCRbeta library was prepared with unique molecular identifiers. TCRdb used MiXCR to reprocess the PCR reads, holding one entry per CDR3 protein. The sample has 200,000 to 250,000 distinct CDR3 sequences; around 9.9% are singletons. Sequences were derived from PBMCs, sampled before TCRalphabeta/CD19-depleted stem cell transplant. The receptors shown here come from a child younger than two with acute myeloid leukemia, due to receive a stem cell transplant.

Comments on this clonotype: One end of the junction is discordant with germline, which a read error may explain. V is TRBV28 and J is TRBJ1-6, with 9 positions matching TRBD1. CDR3 length equals 17 residues. CDR1 and CDR2 from the germline V gene are MDHEN and SYDVKM. The CDR3 sequence: CASSLLTGTGNNSPVHF. The CDR3 coding sequence is TGTGCCAGCAGTTTGTTAACCGGGACAGGGAATAATTCACCCGTCCACTTT.

This clonotype was observed many times. The V and J genes are TRBV7-9 and TRBJ2-5; TRBD1 matches 9 bases. Looked up from germline, CDR1 is SEHNR and CDR2 is FQNEAQ (reference sequence). Losses at the gene ends were 5 bases for V and 5 bases for J; bases not matched to a gene: 9. There are 15 residues in the CDR3. In DNA form, the CDR3 reads TGTGCCAGCAGCCCTCGGGACAGGGAATTGGAGACCCAGTACTTC. Its protein is CASSPRDRELETQYF.

The chain recombines TRBV28 with TRBJ2-1, with 8 positions matching TRBD1. This CDR3 is 15 amino acids long. Germline values: CDR1 MDHEN, CDR2 SYDVKM. Unmatched junction bases numbered 10, after V lost 6 bases and J lost 6 bases. In nucleotides, the CDR3 is TGTGCCAGCAGACTGCCCGGACAGGGTGCCAATGAGCAGTTCTTC. It yields the protein CASRLPGQGANEQFF.

In its sample, this clonotype was seen many times. The chain carries TRBV12-3 or TRBV12-4 and TRBJ2-4, with D perhaps TRBD2 (6 bases). Trimming removed 6 bases at V and 0 bases at J, with 15 bases between. The CDR3 extends over 16 amino acids. The CDR3 nucleotides are TGTGCCAGCAGGACGGGACTTCCCTCAGCCAAAAACATTCAGTACTTC. The encoded protein is CASRTGLPSAKNIQYF.

This clonotype was detected many times. The chain is built from TRBV15 and TRBJ1-5, with 7 nucleotides matching TRBD1. V was pared by 4 bases and J by 2 bases, with 2 bases of the junction left unmatched. The CDR3 spans 14 residues. Germline V gene data show CDR1 as LNHNV and CDR2 as YYDKDF (reference sequence). The CDR3 protein is CATSIGQGNQPQHF. As DNA, the CDR3 is TGTGCCACCAGCATAGGACAGGGCAATCAGCCCCAGCATTTT.

Concerning this clonotype: A much larger clone lies one base from this, so it may be a read error. The rearrangement uses TRBV5-1 and TRBJ1-4; D gene uncertain. CDR1 and CDR2 from the germline V gene are SGHRS and YFSETQ. The CDR3 covers 13 residues. The CDR3, as DNA: TGCGCCATCAGCCCGGGTGGTGGCGAAAAACTGTTTTTT. Encoded protein: CAISPGGGEKLFF.

This clonotype has ten or more counts. The rearrangement joins TRBV28 to TRBJ1-6; maybe TRBD1 (5 bases). The CDR3 contains 12 residues. Germline V gives CDR1 MDHEN, CDR2 SYDVKM. V dropped 5 bases and J dropped 10 bases, with 9 bases sitting between them. The CDR3 spells CASSGGKSPLHF. Here the CDR3 DNA reads TGTGCCAGCAGTGGGGGTAAATCACCCCTCCACTTT.

This clonotype appeared many times. This chain uses TRBV3-1 with TRBJ1-2; D is perhaps TRBD1 (5 bases). This CDR3 region has 14 residues. Trimming removed 2 bases at V and 6 bases at J, with 13 bases between. Germline CDR1 is LGHDT and CDR2 is YNNKEL (reference sequence). Here the CDR3 DNA reads TGTGCCAGCAGCCAACGGGACGGTCAGGATGGCTACACCTTC. Amino acids: CASSQRDGQDGYTF. The full variable domain, rest sourced from reference TRBV3-1 and TRBJ1-2, is DTAVSQTPKYLVTQMGNDKSIKCEQNLGHDTMYWYKQDSKKFLKIMFSYNNKELIINETVPNRFSPKSPDKAHLNLHINSLELGDSAVYFCASSQRDGQDGYTFGSGTRLTVV.

The rearrangement uses TRBV6-5 and TRBJ2-3; possible D gene TRBD1, 6 bases. CDR1 is MNHEY and CDR2 is SVGAGI in the germline V gene. The germline V and J ends were trimmed by 4 bases and 4 bases, with 12 bases remaining between them. This CDR3 has 14 residues. The CDR3, as DNA: TGTGCCAGCAGTTTATACTCAGGGGCAGATACGCAGTATTTT. Its translation is CASSLYSGADTQYF.

This clonotype was seen at least ten times. The rearrangement uses TRBV5-1 and TRBJ2-4, with TRBD2 identical over 13 bases. V lost 4 bases, J lost 8 bases, and 12 bases stayed unmatched. The CDR3 is made up of 17 amino acids. Germline V gene data show CDR1 as SGHRS and CDR2 as YFSETQ. CDR3 amino acids: CASSRTSGSSLGDIQYF. The CDR3 DNA sequence: TGCGCCAGCAGCAGGACTAGCGGGAGTAGTTTAGGAGACATTCAGTACTTC.

In its sample, this clonotype was seen a few times. This chain connects TRBV20-1 to TRBJ1-1; the D gene is possibly TRBD1 (6 bases). The CDR3 is made up of 14 amino acids. The germline V gene encodes CDR1 DFQATT and CDR2 SNEGSKA (reference sequence). V was shortened by 2 bases and J by 1 base, with 11 bases between the two germline ends. As DNA, the CDR3 is TGCAGTGCTAGAAAGGGGACAACGAACACTGAAGCTTTCTTT. The encoded protein is CSARKGTTNTEAFF.

This clonotype has at least ten counts. The chain has TRBV6-5 and TRBJ2-5; 7 nucleotides agree with TRBD1. The V segment lost 4 bases and the J segment 4 bases; nucleotides outside the gene matches: 9. The CDR3 length is 15 residues. From germline, CDR1 is MNHEY and CDR2 SVGAGI. CDR3 DNA sequence: TGTGCCAGCAGTTTCCTTGACAGGGTGGGAGAGACCCAGTACTTC. It is translated as CASSFLDRVGETQYF.

This clonotype was picked up many times. The chain joins TRBV5-1 to TRBJ2-3; D not certain. CDR1 is SGHRS and CDR2 is YFSETQ in the germline V gene. Trimming stripped 1 base from V and 0 bases from J, with 12 bases between. This CDR3 contains 16 residues. The CDR3 nucleotides read TGCGCCAGCAGCTTGCGGGTTCAGCCTAGCACAGATACGCAGTATTTT. Its protein product is CASSLRVQPSTDTQYF.

This clonotype has a count of ten or more. The V and J genes are TRBV7-2 and TRBJ1-2; D call uncertain. CDR1 SGHTA and CDR2 FQGNSA come from the germline V gene. The CDR3 totals 15 residues. The germline V and J ends were trimmed by 5 bases and 3 bases, with 16 bases remaining between them. CDR3 DNA sequence: TGTGCCAGCAGCCCTACCGTGTTAGGCCACTATGGCTACACCTTC. Translation: CASSPTVLGHYGYTF.

This clonotype came up many times. The genes are TRBV5-6 and TRBJ2-3; TRBD2 aligns across 9 bases. The V gene's germline CDR1 is SGHDT and CDR2 YYEEEE. Losses at the gene ends were 2 bases for V and 5 bases for J; bases not matched to a gene: 6. The CDR3 sequence is 15 residues long. The CDR3 nucleotides read TGTGCCAGCAGCTTCAGAGCGGGAGGATTAGATACGCAGTATTTT. This translates into CASSFRAGGLDTQYF.

The chain employs TRBV30 and TRBJ2-2; no clear D. This CDR3 has 14 amino acids. Trimming removed 6 bases at V and 7 bases at J, with 18 bases between. Germline V gene data show CDR1 as GTSNPN and CDR2 as SVGIG (reference sequence). The CDR3 DNA sequence: TGTGCCTGCGCGCGTCTCTCCGACTTCGGGGAGCTGTTTTTT. This sequence encodes CACARLSDFGELFF.

This clonotype was seen many times. This chain connects TRBV12-3 or TRBV12-4 to TRBJ1-2; D uncertain. This CDR3 has 14 amino acids. Trimming cost V 7 bases and J 4 bases, with 16 bases left between them. CDR3 protein: CASTPGGFAYGYTF. The CDR3 nucleotides read TGTGCCAGCACCCCCGGCGGCTTTGCCTATGGCTACACCTTC.

V is TRBV24-1 and J is TRBJ2-2; D is perhaps TRBD1 (6 bases). The CDR3 covers 16 residues. The germline V gene encodes CDR1 KGHDR and CDR2 SFDVKD. V shed 3 bases and J shed 4 bases, with 14 bases lying between them. CDR3 in DNA: TGTGCCACCAGTGATGTGGGACATGGGATCACCGGGGAGCTGTTTTTT. Its translation: CATSDVGHGITGELFF.

In this sample, this clonotype turned up a few times. J is TRBJ2-2 and V is TRBV4-2; no firm D call. The CDR3 loop spans 17 amino acids. CDR1 and CDR2 from the germline V gene are LGHNA and YNFKEQ. The V and J ends lost 1 base and 7 bases respectively, with 19 bases between them. The CDR3 loop reads CASSQVAETTFYGELFF. CDR3 DNA: TGTGCCAGCAGCCAAGTTGCCGAGACAACCTTTTACGGGGAGCTGTTTTTT.

The table lists this clonotype with a few counts. The chain combines TRBV30 with TRBJ2-1; tentatively, D is TRBD2 (5 bases). V shed 1 base and J shed 5 bases, with 18 bases lying between them. This CDR3 is built from 16 residues. Germline assignment: CDR1 GTSNPN and CDR2 SVGIG (reference sequence). The CDR3 loop is CAWSGVLATSDNEQFF. The CDR3, as DNA: TGTGCCTGGAGTGGAGTCCTAGCCACGTCCGACAATGAGCAGTTCTTC.

This clonotype was picked up many times. J is TRBJ2-5 and V is TRBV30; tentative D call: TRBD2 (6 bases). The CDR3 length is 13 residues. The V end lost 3 bases, the J end lost 4 bases, and 12 bases lay between the germline ends. Germline V gives CDR1 GTSNPN, CDR2 SVGIG (reference sequence). The CDR3 region has the DNA TGTGCCTGGAGGGAGGGAGGCCGAGAGACCCAGTACTTC. Translated: CAWREGGRETQYF.

This clonotype has at least ten counts. This chain uses TRBV28 with TRBJ2-3; D remains unclear. This CDR3 contains 12 residues. Germline CDR1 and CDR2: MDHEN and SYDVKM. V dropped 7 bases and J dropped 6 bases, with 11 bases sitting between them. The CDR3 spells CASTLSGDTQYF. The CDR3, as DNA: TGTGCCAGCACCCTTTCCGGGGATACGCAGTATTTT.

This clonotype was observed at least ten times. In nucleotides, the CDR3 is TGTGCCAGCACCATACTGACAGGACCTGCGAGCTACACCTTC. It codes for CASTILTGPASYTF. V usage is TRBV6-5 and J usage is TRBJ1-2; D may be TRBD1 (6 bases). Trimming took off 7 bases at V and 9 bases at J, with 21 bases between the two ends. CDR3 length: 14 residues. Germline CDR1 and CDR2: MNHEY and SVGAGI.

This clonotype was seen repeatedly, ten times or more. The V gene is TRBV7-9, the J gene TRBJ2-2; D is perhaps TRBD2 (6 bases). The V end was cut by 11 bases, the J end by 0 bases, with 16 bases between. The CDR3 sequence is 15 residues long. Germline V CDR1 and CDR2: SEHNR, FQNEAQ (reference sequence). CDR3 in DNA: TGTGCCGAGGAGGGTCGCGGAGCGAACACCGGGGAGCTGTTTTTT. It specifies CAEEGRGANTGELFF.

This clonotype appeared many times. J is TRBJ2-1 and V is TRBV20-1; 9 bases are a match to TRBD2. The CDR3 extends over 15 amino acids. V gave up 5 bases and J gave up 4 bases; unmatched junction bases: 9. Germline lookup yields CDR1 DFQATT and CDR2 SNEGSKA (reference sequence). This chain's CDR3 is CSALPGLAEYNEQFF. The CDR3 bases are TGCAGTGCTTTACCGGGACTAGCAGAATACAATGAGCAGTTCTTC.

There are many counts of this clonotype. This chain links TRBV29-1 with TRBJ1-1; tentatively, D is TRBD1 (6 bases). The V gene lost 6 bases and the J gene lost 3 bases, with 20 bases spanning the gap. Looked up from germline, CDR1 is SQVTM and CDR2 is ANQGSEA. The CDR3 covers 15 residues. The CDR3 spells CSVLSVAPGDTEAFF. CDR3 DNA sequence: TGCAGCGTCCTCTCCGTCGCTCCAGGGGACACTGAAGCTTTCTTT.

This clonotype was detected a few times. V is TRBV9 and J is TRBJ2-7, with D possibly being TRBD1 or TRBD2 (5 bases each). The CDR3 runs 13 residues. Germline values: CDR1 SGDLS, CDR2 YYNGEE. Trimming stripped 3 bases from V and 4 bases from J, with 11 bases between. The CDR3 sequence: CASSGRDRYEQYF. The CDR3 DNA follows: TGTGCCAGCAGCGGCAGGGACCGGTACGAGCAGTACTTC.

There are a few counts of this clonotype. The chain is built from TRBV2 and TRBJ1-1; D not certain. Germline V CDR1 and CDR2: SNHLY, FYNNEI. V gave up 5 bases and J gave up 3 bases, with 10 bases separating them. This CDR3 has 13 residues. The DNA of the CDR3 is TGTGCCAGCAGTTTCGGCCTAGACACTGAAGCTTTCTTT. Translated: CASSFGLDTEAFF.

There are many counts of this clonotype. The chain uses TRBV5-5 and TRBJ1-6, with D possibly being TRBD1 (5 bases). Germline CDR1 SGHKS, CDR2 YYEKEE (reference sequence). Trimming took off 4 bases at V and 7 bases at J, with 18 bases between the two ends. CDR3 size: 16 residues. The CDR3 DNA is TGTGCCAGCAGCCCCGGACACCAAGCTAGCAATTCACCCCTCCACTTT. Translation: CASSPGHQASNSPLHF.

This clonotype was recorded at least ten times. The chain employs TRBV5-1 and TRBJ2-7; 11 bases match TRBD1. J gave up 4 bases and V 4 bases, and 7 bases lay outside the gene matches. The CDR3 is 15 residues long. Germline lookup yields CDR1 SGHRS and CDR2 YFSETQ. The CDR3 nucleotides are TGCGCCAGCAGCAAGGACAGGGGGCCTTCTTACGAGCAGTACTTC. It translates to CASSKDRGPSYEQYF.

This clonotype was recorded at least ten times. The V gene is TRBV12-3 or TRBV12-4, the J gene TRBJ2-7; TRBD1 matches at 9 bases. The CDR3 covers 15 residues. The V segment lost 8 bases and the J segment 2 bases; nucleotides outside the gene matches: 10. CDR3 sequence reads: CASGTPGQGPYEQYF. The DNA of the CDR3 is TGTGCCAGCGGTACACCGGGACAGGGTCCCTACGAGCAGTACTTC.

The table lists this clonotype with a few counts. This chain links TRBV9 with TRBJ2-3, with 9 positions matching TRBD2. Losses at the gene ends were 0 bases for V and 6 bases for J; bases not matched to a gene: 8. Germline V gives CDR1 SGDLS, CDR2 YYNGEE. There are 16 residues in the CDR3. The CDR3 spells CASSVVGRGGPDTQYF. The CDR3 DNA follows: TGTGCCAGCAGCGTAGTTGGGCGGGGGGGCCCCGATACGCAGTATTTT.